This T cell receptor (beta chain) was recorded in a study of cytomegalovirus exposure and HLA in healthy donors. Looking at the study overall: The use of the same platform for the approximately 130 validation repertoires and the 600 to 800 first-cohort repertoires was reported by a later analysis.

Here immunoSEQ multiplex PCR was the method, and the copy in TCRdb shows in-frame clones only, minus some. The sample lists approximately 140,000 clones; around 90% were seen once. Trimming removed 3 bases from V and 0 bases from J; junction bases left unmatched: 9. The germline CDR1 and CDR2 sequences are SNHLY and FYNNEI. CDR3 length equals 17 residues. Study-wide findings and caveats: It was found in a later analysis that first-cohort TCR clusters tended to co-occur in the 90 to 150 validation repertoires. The study labeled approximately 150 TCR beta chains cytomegalovirus-associated. In vitro testing confirmed a few CMV-associated chains as specific for CMV antigens.

Of note for this clone: Its matching antigen is unknown.

This clonotype was sampled from a woman aged 18-29 years in good health and CMV-seropositive. Material for sequencing was PBMCs. The gene calls are TRBV2 and TRBJ2-3, with 7 positions matching TRBD2. CDR3 amino acids: CASSDLNLAASTDTQYF. The CDR3 DNA is TGTGCCAGCAGTGACTTGAATCTAGCGGCTAGCACAGATACGCAGTATTTT.